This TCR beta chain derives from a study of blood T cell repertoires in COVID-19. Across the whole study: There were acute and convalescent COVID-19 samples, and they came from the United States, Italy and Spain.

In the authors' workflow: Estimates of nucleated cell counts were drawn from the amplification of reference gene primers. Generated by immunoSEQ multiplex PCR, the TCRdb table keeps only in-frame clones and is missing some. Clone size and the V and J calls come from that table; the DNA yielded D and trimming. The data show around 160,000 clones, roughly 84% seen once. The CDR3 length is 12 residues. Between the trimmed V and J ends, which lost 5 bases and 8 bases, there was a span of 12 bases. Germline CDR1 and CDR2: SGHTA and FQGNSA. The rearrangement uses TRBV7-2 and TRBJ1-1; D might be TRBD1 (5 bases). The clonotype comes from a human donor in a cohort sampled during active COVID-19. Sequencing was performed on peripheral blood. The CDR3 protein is CASSGRPGEAFF. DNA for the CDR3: TGTGCCAGCAGCGGACGGCCAGGGGAAGCTTTCTTT.